A single sample is the source of the 32 T cell receptor beta chains below, sequenced in a study of cytomegalovirus exposure and HLA in healthy donors. The PCR contained 60 Vbeta and 13 Jbeta primers. TCRdb keeps only in-frame clones here, not all; method: immunoSEQ multiplex PCR. This sample has under 170,000 clones, with 70% to 80% found just once. Sequencing used PBMCs. Every receptor here comes from a human donor in good health.

The rearrangement links TRBV6-5 to TRBJ2-1; 7 bases are a match to TRBD1. Looked up from germline, CDR1 is MNHEY and CDR2 is SVGAGI. The CDR3 sequence is 13 residues long. Unmatched junction bases numbered 2, after V lost 5 bases and J lost 4 bases. CDR3 loop: CASSPTGYNEQFF. CDR3 in DNA: TGTGCCAGCAGTCCGACAGGGTACAATGAGCAGTTCTTC.

This clone was seen once. The rearrangement joins TRBV19 to TRBJ2-3; D unresolved. Trimming pared 3 bases from V and 2 bases from J, leaving 6 bases between. The CDR3 consists of 13 residues. CDR1 and CDR2 (germline): LNHDA, SQIVND (reference sequence). CDR3 bases: TGTGCCAGTAGTATTTTAGCCACAGATACGCAGTATTTT. As protein: CASSILATDTQYF.

Only a few counts were recorded for this clone. The chain joins TRBV10-1 to TRBJ2-5; possibly TRBD1 for D (6 bases). Trimming cost V 6 bases and J 0 bases, with 20 bases left between them. CDR3 length: 17 amino acids. CDR1 and CDR2 from the germline V gene are WNHNN and SYGVQD (reference sequence). Written as DNA, the CDR3 is TGCGCCAGCAGGAACGGACAGCGTCAGCAATACCAAGAGACCCAGTACTTC. Translated, it gives CASRNGQRQQYQETQYF.

The gene calls are TRBV6-5 and TRBJ2-5, with 10 nucleotides matching TRBD2. Germline assignment: CDR1 MNHEY and CDR2 SVGAGI. The CDR3 contains 15 residues. The V and J ends lost 6 bases and 2 bases, in that order; junction bases with no gene match: 6. CDR3 region: CASRPLAGLQETQYF. The CDR3 bases are TGTGCCAGCAGACCACTAGCGGGGCTACAAGAGACCCAGTACTTC.

The genes are TRBV5-1 and TRBJ1-2; possible D gene TRBD1, 5 bases. The germline gives CDR1 SGHRS, CDR2 YFSETQ. The CDR3 length is 12 residues. V was shortened by 0 bases and J by 7 bases, with 7 bases between the two germline ends. CDR3 sequence: CASSLEGSGYTF. The CDR3 DNA is TGCGCCAGCAGCTTGGAGGGGTCTGGCTACACCTTC.

The sample holds a few counts of this clone. The V and J genes are TRBV5-8 and TRBJ2-5; D remains ambiguous. Germline CDR1 and CDR2: SGHTS and YDEGEE. The CDR3 extends over 13 amino acids. The V gene lost 4 bases and the J gene lost 2 bases, with 9 bases spanning the gap. CDR3 in amino acids: CASSPWAQETQYF. In nucleotides, the CDR3 is TGTGCCAGCAGCCCCTGGGCTCAAGAGACCCAGTACTTC.

CDR3 protein: CASSPGHSGGGELFF. CDR3 nucleotide sequence: TGTGCCAGTAGCCCAGGTCACTCGGGGGGCGGGGAGCTGTTTTTT. This rearrangement joins TRBV19 to TRBJ2-2; TRBD2 matches 7 bases. The CDR3 loop spans 15 amino acids. Per the germline V gene, CDR1 is LNHDA and CDR2 is SQIVND (reference sequence). J lost 7 bases, V lost 6 bases, and 11 bases had no gene match.

The chain uses TRBV14 and TRBJ1-4; 9 bases agree with TRBD1. The J segment lost 6 bases and the V segment lost 2 bases, leaving 10 bases of the junction unmatched. The CDR3 is made up of 17 amino acids. Germline lookup yields CDR1 SGHDN and CDR2 FVKESK. The CDR3: CASSQLIGTGIHEKLFF. In nucleotides, the CDR3 is TGTGCCAGCAGCCAATTGATCGGGACAGGGATCCATGAAAAACTGTTTTTT.

This clone has only one observation. The chain has TRBV5-1 and TRBJ1-3; 8 nucleotides match TRBD1. The ends lost 4 bases at V and 3 bases at J; junction bases unmatched: 3. Germline V gene sequence: CDR1 SGHRS, CDR2 YFSETQ. The length of the CDR3 is 14 residues. CDR3 in amino acids: CASSDTGGGNTIYF. DNA of the CDR3: TGCGCCAGCAGCGATACAGGGGGTGGAAACACCATATATTTT. The full variable domain, its missing parts supplied by reference TRBV5-1 and TRBJ1-3, is KAGVTQTPRYLIKTRGQQVTLSCSPISGHRSVSWYQQTPGQGLQFLFEYFSETQRNKGNFPGRFSGRQFSNSRSEMNVSTLELGDSALYLCASSDTGGGNTIYFGEGSWLTVV.

This chain links TRBV5-8 with TRBJ2-6, with 7 bases aligning to TRBD1. Losses at the gene ends were 0 bases for V and 0 bases for J; bases not matched to a gene: 6. The CDR3 extends over 18 amino acids. The germline gives CDR1 SGHTS, CDR2 YDEGEE. The CDR3 reads CASSLERQGPSGANVLTF. The CDR3 DNA reads as TGTGCCAGCAGCTTGGAAAGACAGGGCCCCTCTGGGGCCAACGTCCTGACTTTC.

This sequence joins TRBV27 and TRBJ2-2; tentatively, D is TRBD1 (5 bases). V dropped 2 bases and J dropped 0 bases, with 10 bases sitting between them. Germline CDR1 is MNHEY and CDR2 is SMNVEV (reference sequence). This CDR3 comprises 16 residues. CDR3 sequence reads: CASSLQGFTNTGELFF. The CDR3 DNA reads as TGTGCCAGCAGTTTACAGGGATTTACGAACACCGGGGAGCTGTTTTTT.

The J gene is TRBJ2-7, the V gene TRBV28, with TRBD2 identical over 16 bases. V lost 6 bases and J lost 4; bases outside the gene matches: 12. CDR1 is MDHEN and CDR2 is SYDVKM in the germline V gene. This CDR3 contains 18 residues. CDR3 loop: CASSAGLAGGPRIYEQYF. CDR3 DNA: TGTGCCAGCAGCGCGGGACTAGCGGGAGGGCCTCGGATTTACGAGCAGTACTTC.

This clone was picked up a small number of times. Other DNA sequences in this sample translate to the same CDR3. The CDR3 reads CASSPTGGYNEQFF. As DNA, the CDR3 is TGTGCCAGCAGCCCCACCGGCGGTTACAATGAGCAGTTCTTC. The chain carries TRBV7-2 and TRBJ2-1; D gene ambiguous. The germline V gene has CDR1 SGHTA and CDR2 FQGNSA. Trimming pared 5 bases from V and 4 bases from J, leaving 12 bases between. This CDR3 has 14 residues.

The chain recombines TRBV6-5 with TRBJ1-5, with a weak D call TRBD1 (5 bases). Trimming removed 2 bases from V and 6 bases from J, with 11 bases in between. The CDR3 totals 14 residues. CDR1 and CDR2 from the germline V gene are MNHEY and SVGAGI. The DNA for the CDR3 is TGTGCCAGCAGTTACGGTAGGGGCGCTCAGCCCCAGCATTTT. Protein sequence: CASSYGRGAQPQHF.

This clone came up once. This chain links TRBV6-1 with TRBJ2-2; 7 bases map to TRBD2. V gave up 3 bases and J gave up 6 bases; unmatched junction bases: 1. Germline lookup yields CDR1 MNHNS and CDR2 SASEGT. The CDR3 runs 13 residues. CDR3 protein: CASSDGLAGELFF. The CDR3 nucleotides read TGTGCCAGCAGTGACGGACTAGCCGGGGAGCTGTTTTTT.

This clone was observed a handful of times. The chain recombines TRBV11-2 with TRBJ2-1, with 7 bases identical to TRBD2. V was clipped by 5 bases and J by 2 bases; unmatched bases: 3. This CDR3 spans 14 amino acids. The germline V gene encodes CDR1 SGHAT and CDR2 FQNNGV. DNA for the CDR3: TGTGCCAGCAGCGCGGGACTAACCTACAATGAGCAGTTCTTC. It yields the protein CASSAGLTYNEQFF.

On this clone: Its ends do not fully match the called genes, so a read error is possible. This rearrangement joins TRBV4-3 to TRBJ2-1; 9 bases align to TRBD2. The CDR3 contains 17 residues. Germline V gene lookup returns CDR1 LGHNA and CDR2 YSLEER. The CDR3: CASNQDWTSVTYNEQFF. In nucleotides, the CDR3 is TGCGCCAGCAACCAAGATTGGACTAGCGTTACCTACAATGAGCAGTTCTTC.

There are a few counts of this clone. This sequence joins TRBV19 and TRBJ1-5; no clear D gene. Germline CDR1 and CDR2: LNHDA and SQIVND (reference sequence). V was shortened by 7 bases and J by 0 bases, with 13 bases between the two germline ends. The CDR3 spans 15 residues. In DNA form, the CDR3 reads TGTGCCAGTAACATAATGACAAGTAGCAATCAGCCCCAGCATTTT. It yields the protein CASNIMTSSNQPQHF.

The V and J genes are TRBV2 and TRBJ2-1; 7 nucleotides match TRBD2. The CDR3 has 18 residues. Germline-derived CDR1 and CDR2 are SNHLY and FYNNEI. Trimming at V came to 1 base and at J to 1 base, leaving 10 bases not matched to a gene. CDR3 loop: CASSEGAVAGGSYNEQFF. The DNA for the CDR3 is TGTGCCAGCAGTGAAGGAGCGGTAGCGGGCGGGTCCTACAATGAGCAGTTCTTC.

In its sample, this clone was seen a few times. The rearrangement links TRBV29-1 to TRBJ1-1, with TRBD1 identical over 8 bases. This CDR3 comprises 14 residues. Germline CDR1 is SQVTM and CDR2 is ANQGSEA. The junction had 7 bases not matched to a gene; V was cut back by 7 bases and J by 0 bases. The CDR3: CSGGVGQVNTEAFF. The CDR3 nucleotides read TGCAGCGGTGGAGTGGGACAGGTGAACACTGAAGCTTTCTTT.

This clone was seen once. The rearrangement uses TRBV19 and TRBJ2-2; 11 positions agree with TRBD2. Per the germline V gene, CDR1 is LNHDA and CDR2 is SQIVND (reference sequence). The CDR3 runs to 18 residues. The J segment lost 4 bases and the V segment lost 5 bases, leaving 12 bases of the junction unmatched. The CDR3 sequence is CASSPSGRSTFLTGELFF. The CDR3, as DNA: TGTGCCAGTAGTCCTAGCGGGAGGAGTACTTTCCTCACCGGGGAGCTGTTTTTT.

The V call is TRBV7-3, the J call TRBJ2-1; D perhaps matches TRBD2 (6 bases). Germline CDR1 SGHTA, CDR2 FQGTGA. The CDR3 runs 15 residues. V was shortened by 0 bases and J by 5 bases, with 11 bases between the two germline ends. In DNA form, the CDR3 reads TGTGCCAGCAGCTTAACCGGGACTGTAAACAATGAGCAGTTCTTC. Protein product: CASSLTGTVNNEQFF.

As regards this clone: The same CDR3 is also encoded by other DNA sequences in this sample. The J gene is TRBJ1-5, the V gene TRBV28; 7 bases line up with TRBD1. CDR1 and CDR2 from the germline V gene are MDHEN and SYDVKM. Trimming removed 4 bases from V and 6 bases from J; junction bases left unmatched: 6. The CDR3 totals 14 residues. This CDR3 reads CASSSRQGSQPQHF. The CDR3 DNA reads as TGTGCCAGCAGTTCCAGACAGGGCTCTCAGCCCCAGCATTTT.

The gene calls are TRBV30 and TRBJ2-7; TRBD1 matches 9 bases. V was pared by 5 bases and J by 5 bases, with 7 bases of the junction left unmatched. Germline CDR1 is GTSNPN and CDR2 is SVGIG (reference sequence). The CDR3 is made up of 13 amino acids. The CDR3 loop is CAWETGGGDEQYF. CDR3 sequence (DNA): TGTGCCTGGGAAACAGGGGGCGGCGACGAGCAGTACTTC.

This sequence joins TRBV9 and TRBJ2-7, with 9 bases aligning to TRBD2. The CDR3 is 16 amino acids. Trimming removed 0 bases from V and 2 bases from J; junction bases left unmatched: 6. Germline-derived CDR1 and CDR2 are SGDLS and YYNGEE. CDR3 loop: CASSVGAGGGTYEQYF. The CDR3 DNA reads TGTGCCAGCAGCGTAGGGGCGGGAGGGGGGACCTACGAGCAGTACTTC. The variable domain in full, with the rest retrieved from reference TRBV9 and TRBJ2-7, is DSGVTQTPKHLITATGQRVTLRCSPRSGDLSVYWYQQSLDQGLQFLIQYYNGEERAKGNILERFSAQQFPDLHSELNLSSLELGDSALYFCASSVGAGGGTYEQYFGPGTRLTVT.

The chain is built from TRBV27 and TRBJ1-2, with TRBD1 matching over 7 bases. This CDR3 contains 14 residues. The germline CDR1 and CDR2 sequences are MNHEY and SMNVEV (reference sequence). Germline trimming cut 2 bases from V and 6 bases from J; bases unmatched to any gene: 6. The CDR3 region is CASSLGGQTHGYTF. The CDR3 nucleotides read TGTGCCAGCAGTTTAGGGGGACAGACCCATGGCTACACCTTC.

This chain uses TRBV28 with TRBJ1-5; a weak D match, TRBD1 (5 bases). Germline values: CDR1 MDHEN, CDR2 SYDVKM. V was clipped by 7 bases and J by 0 bases, with 16 bases between them. The CDR3 totals 16 residues. DNA for the CDR3: TGTGCCAGCACGTCCTTGACAGCGCTTAGCAATCAGCCCCAGCATTTT. This codes for CASTSLTALSNQPQHF.

The chain combines TRBV5-1 with TRBJ2-7, with 11 bases matching TRBD1. Germline trimming cut 2 bases from V and 4 bases from J; bases unmatched to any gene: 5. In germline, CDR1 is SGHRS, CDR2 YFSETQ. The CDR3 runs 15 residues. The CDR3 reads CASSLWTGGGYEQYF. The DNA of the CDR3 is TGCGCCAGCAGCTTATGGACAGGGGGCGGGTACGAGCAGTACTTC.

This clone was counted between two and nine times. This chain links TRBV5-4 with TRBJ1-5; possibly TRBD1 for D (5 bases). The CDR3 loop spans 15 amino acids. V dropped 0 bases and J dropped 1 base, with 8 bases sitting between them. The V gene's germline CDR1 is SGHNT and CDR2 YYREEE (reference sequence). The CDR3 DNA is TGTGCCAGCAGCTTGGCCGGGGGGAGCAATCAGCCCCAGCATTTT. It codes for CASSLAGGSNQPQHF.

The rearrangement joins TRBV5-1 to TRBJ2-2, with D possibly matching TRBD2 (6 bases). The CDR3 has 17 residues. Germline CDR1 SGHRS, CDR2 YFSETQ. V lost 0 bases and J 0 bases, leaving 12 bases between the germline ends. This CDR3 is CASSLAGVAANTGELFF. In DNA form, the CDR3 reads TGCGCCAGCAGCTTGGCGGGAGTAGCCGCGAACACCGGGGAGCTGTTTTTT.

The chain has TRBV11-1 and TRBJ2-5, with D perhaps TRBD2 (6 bases). V was clipped by 3 bases and J by 4 bases, with 18 bases between them. This CDR3 has 16 residues. Germline V gene lookup returns CDR1 SGHAT and CDR2 FQDESV (reference sequence). The CDR3 nucleotides are TGTGCCAGCAGCTTTGGCGCTAGCGTGCGTGGAGAGACCCAGTACTTC. It yields the protein CASSFGASVRGETQYF.

The chain employs TRBV9 and TRBJ2-1, with D possibly being TRBD1 (5 bases). The germline V gene has CDR1 SGDLS and CDR2 YYNGEE. V shed 7 bases and J shed 5 bases, with 13 bases lying between them. The length of the CDR3 is 13 residues. The CDR3 DNA is TGTGCCAGCGCCTCCTTAGGGGACAATGAGCAGTTCTTC. Residues: CASASLGDNEQFF.